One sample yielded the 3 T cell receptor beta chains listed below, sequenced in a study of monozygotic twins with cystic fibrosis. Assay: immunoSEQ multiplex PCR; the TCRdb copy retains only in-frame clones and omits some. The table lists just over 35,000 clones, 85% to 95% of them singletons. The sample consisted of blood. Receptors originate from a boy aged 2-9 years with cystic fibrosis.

CDR3: CASRRAGQHTGELFF. CDR3 DNA: TGTGCCAGCAGAAGAGCGGGACAGCACACCGGGGAGCTGTTTTTT. The V gene is TRBV6-5, the J gene TRBJ2-2; D may be TRBD1 or TRBD2 (7 bases each). CDR1 and CDR2 (germline): MNHEY, SVGAGI. The CDR3 has 15 amino acids. V lost 6 bases to trimming and J lost 3 bases, with 14 bases between them.

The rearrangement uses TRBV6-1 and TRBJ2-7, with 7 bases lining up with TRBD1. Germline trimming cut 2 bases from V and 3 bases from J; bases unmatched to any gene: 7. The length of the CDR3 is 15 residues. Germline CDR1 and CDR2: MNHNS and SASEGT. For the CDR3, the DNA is TGTGCCAGCAGTGAAATAAGGGCAGGGGGCTACGAGCAGTACTTC. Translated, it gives CASSEIRAGGYEQYF.

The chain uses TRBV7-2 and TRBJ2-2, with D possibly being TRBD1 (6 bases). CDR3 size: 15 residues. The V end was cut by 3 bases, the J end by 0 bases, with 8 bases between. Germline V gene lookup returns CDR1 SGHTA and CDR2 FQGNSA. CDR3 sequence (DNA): TGTGCCAGCAGCTTCAGGGGCGCGAACACCGGGGAGCTGTTTTTT. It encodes CASSFRGANTGELFF. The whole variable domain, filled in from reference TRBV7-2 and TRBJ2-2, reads GAGVSQSPSNKVTEKGKDVELRCDPISGHTALYWYRQSLGQGLEFLIYFQGNSAPDKSGLPSDRFSAERTGGSVSTLTIQRTQQEDSAVYLCASSFRGANTGELFFGEGSRLTVL.